A selection of T cell receptor beta chains follows, all from one sample in a study of T cell responses to AZD1222 COVID-19 vaccine. Some clones are missing from TCRdb's copy, which holds only in-frame ones; the method was immunoSEQ multiplex PCR. The data hold some 130,000 clones, with roughly 84% observed a single time. This specimen consisted of peripheral blood, obtained on day 0 of AZD1222 vaccination. Source of these receptors: an adult in good health. CDR3s include the opening cysteine and the closing phenylalanine or tryptophan. Each record gives: J gene, clone size, V gene, D gene, CDR3 protein, CDR3 DNA. D genes are given only for firm matches. The size entry is marked missing in some rows and otherwise reads once, few, many or a size class.

j_gene: TRBJ1-4; abundance: -; v_gene: TRBV3-1/TRBV3-2; d_gene: -; CDR3aa: CASSHGGREKLFF; CDR3nt: TGTGCCAGCAGCCATGGAGGGCGTGAAAAACTGTTTTTT
j_gene: TRBJ1-3; abundance: once; v_gene: TRBV3-1/TRBV3-2; d_gene: TRBD1; CDR3aa: CASSHRQGTSGNTIYF; CDR3nt: TGTGCCAGCAGCCACCGACAGGGAACAAGTGGAAACACCATATATTTT
j_gene: TRBJ2-7; abundance: -; v_gene: TRBV6-5; d_gene: -; CDR3aa: CASTPPAQSSYEQYF; CDR3nt: TGTGCCAGCACCCCTCCAGCGCAGAGCTCCTACGAGCAGTACTTC
j_gene: TRBJ2-1; abundance: -; v_gene: TRBV6-4; d_gene: TRBD2; CDR3aa: CASSGLAGGNEQFF; CDR3nt: TGTGCCAGCAGTGGACTAGCGGGGGGCAATGAGCAGTTCTTC
j_gene: TRBJ1-4; abundance: -; v_gene: TRBV28; d_gene: -; CDR3aa: CASSSPGDPEKLFF; CDR3nt: TGTGCCAGCAGTTCCCCCGGGGACCCTGAAAAACTGTTTTTT
j_gene: TRBJ1-1; abundance: -; v_gene: TRBV5-1; d_gene: TRBD1; CDR3aa: CASSWDSLEEAEAFF; CDR3nt: TGCGCCAGCAGCTGGGACAGCTTGGAGGAGGCTGAAGCTTTCTTT
j_gene: TRBJ1-1; abundance: -; v_gene: TRBV19; d_gene: -; CDR3aa: CASSPNKRGTGTEAFF; CDR3nt: TGTGCCAGTAGCCCTAACAAACGGGGGACGGGCACTGAAGCTTTCTTT
j_gene: TRBJ1-1; abundance: -; v_gene: TRBV28; d_gene: -; CDR3aa: CASKGNTEAFF; CDR3nt: TGTGCCAGCAAGGGGAACACTGAAGCTTTCTTT
j_gene: TRBJ1-5; abundance: -; v_gene: TRBV5-6; d_gene: -; CDR3aa: CASSFSRDSYSNQPQHF; CDR3nt: TGTGCCAGCAGCTTTAGCCGGGACTCGTATAGCAATCAGCCCCAGCATTTT
j_gene: TRBJ1-2; abundance: -; v_gene: TRBV6-6; d_gene: -; CDR3aa: CASSYSTGYYGYTF; CDR3nt: TGTGCCAGCAGTTACTCGACGGGTTACTATGGCTACACCTTC
j_gene: TRBJ1-1; abundance: once; v_gene: TRBV29-1; d_gene: -; CDR3aa: CSVDTEAFF; CDR3nt: TGCAGCGTTGACACTGAAGCTTTCTTT
j_gene: TRBJ1-4; abundance: -; v_gene: TRBV28; d_gene: TRBD1; CDR3aa: CASSGQGGLSEKLFF; CDR3nt: TGTGCCAGCAGTGGACAGGGGGGTCTGTCTGAAAAACTGTTTTTT
j_gene: TRBJ1-2; abundance: many; v_gene: TRBV27; d_gene: TRBD1; CDR3aa: CASSLVGQGALYYGYTF; CDR3nt: TGTGCCAGCAGTTTAGTGGGACAGGGGGCCCTCTACTATGGCTACACCTTC
j_gene: TRBJ2-5; abundance: -; v_gene: TRBV14; d_gene: -; CDR3aa: CASSQERGTVGSAQYF; CDR3nt: TGTGCCAGCAGCCAAGAACGCGGGACAGTTGGAAGTGCCCAGTACTTC
j_gene: TRBJ1-2; abundance: -; v_gene: TRBV27; d_gene: -; CDR3aa: CASSFGQGGYGYTF; CDR3nt: TGTGCCAGCAGTTTCGGGCAGGGAGGCTATGGCTACACCTTC
j_gene: TRBJ1-3; abundance: -; v_gene: TRBV6-4; d_gene: -; CDR3aa: CASSEPRGSGNTIYF; CDR3nt: TGTGCCAGCAGTGAACCCCGTGGCTCTGGAAACACCATATATTTT
j_gene: TRBJ2-6; abundance: -; v_gene: TRBV10-3; d_gene: -; CDR3aa: CAIPRGDTYSGANVLTF; CDR3nt: TGTGCCATCCCTAGGGGGGACACGTACTCTGGGGCCAACGTCCTGACTTTC
j_gene: TRBJ2-3; abundance: few; v_gene: TRBV9; d_gene: -; CDR3aa: CASSLDNGAGGTDTQYF; CDR3nt: TGTGCCAGCAGCCTCGATAATGGGGCAGGGGGCACAGATACGCAGTATTTT
j_gene: TRBJ2-3; abundance: -; v_gene: TRBV7-6; d_gene: TRBD2; CDR3aa: CASRATSASTDTQYF; CDR3nt: TGTGCCAGCAGAGCGACTAGCGCGAGCACAGATACGCAGTATTTT
j_gene: TRBJ1-1; abundance: -; v_gene: TRBV27; d_gene: -; CDR3aa: CASSRFMNTEAFF; CDR3nt: TGTGCCAGCAGTCGGTTCATGAACACTGAAGCTTTCTTT
j_gene: TRBJ1-6; abundance: -; v_gene: TRBV5-1; d_gene: -; CDR3aa: CASSLGRWGSPLHF; CDR3nt: TGCGCCAGCAGCCTTGGGAGGTGGGGGTCACCCCTCCACTTT
j_gene: TRBJ2-7; abundance: few; v_gene: TRBV7-9; d_gene: -; CDR3aa: CASQSGGSYEQYF; CDR3nt: TGTGCCAGCCAATCTGGGGGCTCCTACGAGCAGTACTTC